This entry concerns a single TCR beta chain. Its antigen is currently unknown. This sample was taken from a study of T cell repertoires in cytomegalovirus infection. In the study overall: Public TCR beta signatures indicated both CMV infection and matching HLA type.

Overall study results and limits: Dominating the ex vivo response were HLA-C-restricted CMV-specific TCR beta clonotypes. Cumulated frequencies of public TCR beta families served to identify carriers of CMV plus the relevant HLA.

A single record per CDR3 protein comes from TCRdb applying MiXCR to the reads. This table holds hundreds of thousands of distinct CDR3 sequences, 20% to 25% found once. The clonotype comes from a human donor in good health (CMV status not recorded). Some clones in this sample may be carry-over from other donors' samples. The sample taken for sequencing was CD8+ T cells from PBMCs.

The CDR3 DNA is TGCGCCAGCAGCCAAGACTTCGCAAATGAGCAGTTCTTC. Translated, it gives CASSQDFANEQFF. V and J are TRBV4-1 and TRBJ2-1, with unresolved D. The ends were cut back, 0 bases at V and 7 bases at J, with 7 bases in the middle. Germline-derived CDR1 and CDR2 are MGHRA and YSYEKL. The CDR3 length is 13 residues.